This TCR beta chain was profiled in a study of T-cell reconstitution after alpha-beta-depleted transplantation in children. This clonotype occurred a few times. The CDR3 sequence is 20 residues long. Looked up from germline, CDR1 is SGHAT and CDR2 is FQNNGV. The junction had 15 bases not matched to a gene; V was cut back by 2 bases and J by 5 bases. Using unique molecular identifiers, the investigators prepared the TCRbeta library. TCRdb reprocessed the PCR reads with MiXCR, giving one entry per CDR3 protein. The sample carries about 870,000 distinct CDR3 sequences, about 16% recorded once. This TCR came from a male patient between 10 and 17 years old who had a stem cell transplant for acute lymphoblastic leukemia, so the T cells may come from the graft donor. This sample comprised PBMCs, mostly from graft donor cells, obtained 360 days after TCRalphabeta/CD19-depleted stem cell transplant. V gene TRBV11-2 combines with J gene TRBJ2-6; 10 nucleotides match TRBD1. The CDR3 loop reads CASSLFTGTGEVRWANVLTF. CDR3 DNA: TGTGCCAGCAGCTTATTTACGGGGACAGGGGAGGTCCGGTGGGCCAACGTCCTGACTTTC. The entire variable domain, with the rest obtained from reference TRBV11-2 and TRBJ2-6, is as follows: EAGVAQSPRYKIIEKRQSVAFWCNPISGHATLYWYQQILGQGPKLLIQFQNNGVVDDSQLPKDRFSAERLKGVDSTLKIQPAKLEDSAVYLCASSLFTGTGEVRWANVLTFGAGSRLTVL.